The clone carrying this T cell receptor (beta chain) was picked up many times. Its antigen remains unidentified. This sample is part of a study of blood T cells in healthy people across ages. The study, taken as a whole, reports: As naive T cell percentage varied, TCR beta diversity correlated strongly with it.

V was clipped by 7 bases and J by 5 bases, with 11 bases between them. The CDR3 is 11 residues long. Germline loops: CDR1 SQVTM, CDR2 ANQGSEA. Primed by a sample-barcoded 5' primer and a J-beta primer mix, a second PCR proceeded for roughly 6 to 12 cycles. TCRdb called the 5' RACE reads again in MiXCR, with one record for every CDR3 protein. This sample has around 500,000 distinct CDR3 sequences, with about 26% found just once. These data also formed part of another study, on T cells of mothers and their children.

The sequenced material came from blood. This receptor was obtained from a boy aged 2 to 9 in good health. The chain links TRBV29-1 to TRBJ2-5; no reliable D call. CDR3 nucleotide sequence: TGCAGCGCCCGGAGTGCGGAGACCCAGTACTTC. It specifies CSARSAETQYF.